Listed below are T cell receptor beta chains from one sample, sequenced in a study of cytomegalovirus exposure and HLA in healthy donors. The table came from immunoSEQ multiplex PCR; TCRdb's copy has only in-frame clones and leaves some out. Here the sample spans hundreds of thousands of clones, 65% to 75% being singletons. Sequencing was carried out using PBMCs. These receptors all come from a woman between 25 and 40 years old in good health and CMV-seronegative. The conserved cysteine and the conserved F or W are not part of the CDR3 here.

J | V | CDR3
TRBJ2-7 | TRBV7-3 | ASSSGPQGTQQY
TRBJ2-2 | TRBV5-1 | ASSQDRAVTGELF
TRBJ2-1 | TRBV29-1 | SAQDRAYSYNEQF
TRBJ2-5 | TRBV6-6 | ASRLAGGTRETQY
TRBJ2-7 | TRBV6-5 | ASSTGDYEQY
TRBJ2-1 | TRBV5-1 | ASSLAAGGGDEQF
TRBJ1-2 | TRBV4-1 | ASSQGGQVYGYT
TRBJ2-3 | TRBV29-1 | SVGAGGPGDTQY
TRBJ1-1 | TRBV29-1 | SAQSGQTTEAF
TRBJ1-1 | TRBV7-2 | ASSATGLNTEAF
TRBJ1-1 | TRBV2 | ASSFFWTGMGSTEAF
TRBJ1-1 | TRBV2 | ASRDSGTPNTEAF
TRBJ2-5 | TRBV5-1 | ASSLGTGGETQY
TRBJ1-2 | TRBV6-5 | ASSYPQGYGYT
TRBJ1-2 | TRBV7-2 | ASSPGTGGYGYT
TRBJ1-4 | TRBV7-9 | ASSTGTTPLNEKLF
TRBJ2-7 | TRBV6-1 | ASSIQVYEQY
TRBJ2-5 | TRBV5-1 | ASSLDRETQY
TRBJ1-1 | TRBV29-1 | SVEGRGGWNTEAF
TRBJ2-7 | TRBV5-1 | ASSPGQGSGYEQY
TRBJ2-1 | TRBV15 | ATSRGLGAGDEQF